These 22 T cell receptor beta chains came from one sample sequenced in a study of T-cell memory formation after mild COVID-19. TCRdb re-derived calls from the 5' RACE reads in MiXCR, one entry per CDR3 protein. Seen here are approximately 150,000 distinct CDR3 sequences, 15% to 20% observed once, and the top ten hold about 2.3%. Sequencing used PBMCs or a T cell subset sorted from them (not recorded which). The source is an adult woman who had mild COVID-19 (a few samples of this study predate the infection). Cell type and time point are not known.

A few counts support this clonotype. The genes are TRBV7-9 and TRBJ2-7; D not certain. The CDR3 loop spans 13 amino acids. Germline V lookup: CDR1 SEHNR, CDR2 FQNEAQ (reference sequence). Trimming removed 8 bases from V and 4 bases from J, with 15 bases in between. The CDR3 protein is CASAKEWIYEQYF. CDR3 DNA sequence: TGTGCCAGCGCGAAAGAATGGATTTACGAGCAGTACTTC.

The sample holds a few counts of this clonotype. The rearrangement uses TRBV7-3 and TRBJ2-6; D gene ambiguous. Germline loops: CDR1 SGHTA, CDR2 FQGTGA. The CDR3 sequence is 15 residues long. V lost 7 bases and J lost 0, with 10 bases in between. CDR3 protein: CASTLGGSGANVLTF. In DNA form, the CDR3 reads TGTGCCAGCACTCTTGGCGGCTCTGGGGCCAACGTCCTGACTTTC.

This clonotype was seen at least ten times. The chain links TRBV30 to TRBJ1-4; TRBD1 is a possible D gene (5 bases). Trimming pared 5 bases from V and 7 bases from J, leaving 20 bases between. Germline loops: CDR1 GTSNPN, CDR2 SVGIG (reference sequence). The CDR3 runs to 15 residues. The CDR3 protein is CAWVPPARGGEKLFF. For the CDR3, the DNA is TGTGCCTGGGTCCCCCCGGCACGTGGGGGTGAAAAACTGTTTTTT.

The chain couples TRBV25-1 to TRBJ1-1; possible D gene TRBD1, 5 bases. Germline CDR1 MGHDK, CDR2 SYGVNS. This CDR3 is 15 amino acids long. The V end was cut by 2 bases, the J end by 0 bases, with 10 bases between. The CDR3 sequence: CASSEKPGMNTEAFF. CDR3 DNA: TGTGCCAGCAGTGAAAAACCAGGGATGAACACTGAAGCTTTCTTT. Based on the CDR3 plus reference TRBV25-1 and TRBJ1-1, the full variable domain is EADIYQTPRYLVIGTGKKITLECSQTMGHDKMYWYQQDPGMELHLIHYSYGVNSTEKGDLSSESTVSRIRTEHFPLTLESARPSHTSQYLCASSEKPGMNTEAFFGQGTRLTVV.

The chain employs TRBV24-1 and TRBJ2-3; 9 nucleotides line up with TRBD1. The CDR3 is 14 amino acids. V dropped 6 bases and J dropped 6; count of bases not matched to a gene: 6. Germline CDR1 is KGHDR and CDR2 is SFDVKD. CDR3: CATSRTGASDTQYF. As DNA, the CDR3 is TGTGCCACCAGTAGGACAGGGGCCTCGGATACGCAGTATTTT.

The V gene is TRBV3-1, the J gene TRBJ1-1; no firm D call. Germline V CDR1 and CDR2: LGHDT, YNNKEL (reference sequence). CDR3 length: 14 amino acids. V was trimmed by 6 bases and J by 2 bases, leaving 13 bases between them. In DNA form, the CDR3 reads TGTGCCAGCAGTAGATTAGTCACTAACACTGAAGCTTTCTTT. Residues: CASSRLVTNTEAFF.

There are a few counts of this clonotype. The chain couples TRBV28 to TRBJ2-7, with D perhaps assigned TRBD1 or TRBD2 (5 bases each). CDR1 is MDHEN, CDR2 SYDVKM, per germline. V lost 6 bases and J 1 base, leaving 19 bases between the germline ends. The CDR3 consists of 16 residues. The CDR3 sequence is CASSSVHRDGSYEQYF. The CDR3 nucleotides read TGTGCCAGCAGCTCAGTCCACCGGGACGGTTCCTACGAGCAGTACTTC.

This clonotype showed up just a few times. This chain connects TRBV25-1 to TRBJ1-2; tentatively, D is TRBD1 (5 bases). V lost 1 base and J 8 bases, leaving 17 bases between the germline ends. Per germline, CDR1 MGHDK and CDR2 SYGVNS. The CDR3 has 15 residues. CDR3 amino acids: CASSESHGAGKGYTF. Written as DNA, the CDR3 is TGTGCCAGCAGTGAATCCCATGGGGCAGGGAAGGGCTACACCTTC.

This clonotype was seen only a few times. The chain carries TRBV6-6 and TRBJ2-5; either TRBD1 or TRBD2 may supply D (5 bases each). CDR1 MNHNY and CDR2 SVGAGI come from the germline V gene (reference sequence). V gave up 2 bases and J gave up 4 bases, with 14 bases separating them. This CDR3 is 15 amino acids long. DNA for the CDR3: TGTGCCAGCAGTTACGAGGGGACGGTCGGAGAGACCCAGTACTTC. Amino acid sequence: CASSYEGTVGETQYF.

The rearrangement uses TRBV29-1 and TRBJ2-2; 8 bases map to TRBD2. CDR3 length: 14 residues. Germline trimming cut 2 bases from V and 9 bases from J; bases unmatched to any gene: 8. CDR1 is SQVTM, CDR2 ANQGSEA, per germline. In DNA, the CDR3 is TGCAGCGTTGAATTAGCGGGGTCTCCACGGGAGCTGTTTTTT. This gives the protein CSVELAGSPRELFF.

This clonotype occurred a few times. A much larger clone sits a single nucleotide away, making a read error possible. The J gene is TRBJ2-3, the V gene TRBV5-5, with 7 bases fitting TRBD1. From germline, CDR1 is SGHKS and CDR2 YYEKEE (reference sequence). V was pared by 3 bases and J by 3 bases, with 1 base of the junction left unmatched. The CDR3 sequence is 13 residues long. Here the CDR3 reads CASSSTGTDTQYF. Written as DNA, the CDR3 is TGTGCCAGCAGCTCGACAGGGACAGATACGCAGTATTTT.

This clonotype was seen more than once but under ten times. V and J are TRBV6-2 or TRBV6-3 and TRBJ2-5, with 8 bases fitting TRBD1. The V gene end was trimmed by 4 bases and the J gene end by 4 bases; junction bases not matched to a gene: 8. The CDR3 is 15 amino acids. Germline assignment: CDR1 MNHEY and CDR2 SVGEGT. CDR3 sequence: CASSSRTGMGETQYF. The CDR3 DNA reads TGTGCCAGCAGTTCACGGACAGGGATGGGAGAGACCCAGTACTTC.

This clonotype has a handful of counts. The CDR3 nucleotides read TGCGCCAGCAGCAAAGGACTAGCGGGAGGGTACAATGAGCAGTTCTTC. The encoded protein is CASSKGLAGGYNEQFF. V is TRBV5-1 and J is TRBJ2-1; TRBD2 matches at 15 bases. Looked up from germline, CDR1 is SGHRS and CDR2 is YFSETQ. The CDR3 length is 16 residues. The V gene end was trimmed by 4 bases and the J gene end by 4 bases; junction bases not matched to a gene: 3.

This clonotype was seen a few times. This sequence joins TRBV6-6 and TRBJ2-7; 8 nucleotides agree with TRBD2. The CDR3 has 15 amino acids. With V trimmed by 7 bases and J by 2 bases, 10 bases remained unmatched. Germline CDR1 is MNHNY and CDR2 is SVGAGI (reference sequence). This CDR3 reads CASTRGGQGAYEQYF. In nucleotides, the CDR3 is TGTGCCAGCACCCGGGGGGGCCAAGGCGCCTACGAGCAGTACTTC.

The chain links TRBV9 to TRBJ1-2; TRBD1 matches 9 bases. From germline, CDR1 is SGDLS and CDR2 YYNGEE. The CDR3 has 14 amino acids. The V segment lost 4 bases and the J segment 3 bases; nucleotides outside the gene matches: 4. CDR3 DNA sequence: TGTGCCAGCAGCTTCCGGGACAGGGACTATGGCTACACCTTC. Amino acid sequence: CASSFRDRDYGYTF.

This sequence joins TRBV30 and TRBJ2-3; the D is unclear. V was pared by 3 bases and J by 4 bases, with 17 bases between. The germline V gene encodes CDR1 GTSNPN and CDR2 SVGIG (reference sequence). This CDR3 has 15 amino acids. The CDR3 reads CAWRQALSLADTQYF. The CDR3 bases are TGTGCCTGGAGGCAGGCCCTGTCGCTAGCAGATACGCAGTATTTT.

This clonotype was detected only a few times. The genes are TRBV11-2 and TRBJ1-1; no definite D call. The CDR3 is made up of 14 amino acids. The germline CDR1 and CDR2 sequences are SGHAT and FQNNGV. Trimming removed 1 base at V and 8 bases at J, with 14 bases between. CDR3 in DNA: TGTGCCAGCAGCTTAGGGTGGCGGGGTAGGGAAGCTTTCTTT. Its protein is CASSLGWRGREAFF.

This clonotype was observed a few times. This sequence joins TRBV7-2 and TRBJ2-1; 11 bases are shared with TRBD2. The CDR3 loop spans 16 amino acids. V gave up 8 bases and J gave up 0 bases; unmatched junction bases: 6. Per germline, CDR1 SGHTA and CDR2 FQGNSA. The CDR3 DNA is TGTGCCAGCGGGACTAGCGGTGCGAGCTCCTACAATGAGCAGTTCTTC. It yields the protein CASGTSGASSYNEQFF.

The V call is TRBV12-3 or TRBV12-4, the J call TRBJ2-1, with D perhaps TRBD1 (7 bases). The CDR3 sequence is 12 residues long. The germline V and J ends were trimmed by 1 base and 12 bases, with 10 bases remaining between them. CDR3 in amino acids: CASSLGQGGQFF. The CDR3 coding sequence is TGTGCCAGCAGTTTAGGGCAGGGGGGGCAGTTCTTC.

This chain connects TRBV6-2 or TRBV6-3 to TRBJ2-1; D unresolved. CDR3 length: 17 residues. The V and J ends lost 4 bases and 3 bases respectively, with 19 bases between them. CDR1 is MNHEY, CDR2 SVGEGT, per germline. CDR3 in amino acids: CASSFSHLNPYYNEQFF. The CDR3 bases are TGTGCCAGCAGTTTTTCTCACCTGAATCCCTACTACAATGAGCAGTTCTTC.

The V and J genes are TRBV7-9 and TRBJ1-1; 9 bases are a match to TRBD1. Germline CDR1 reads SEHNR; CDR2 reads FQNEAQ (reference sequence). This CDR3 is 17 amino acids long. V gave up 5 bases and J gave up 5 bases; unmatched junction bases: 15. The CDR3 nucleotides are TGTGCCAGCAGCCTCCTAATACTACAGGGGGCAGGGACTGAAGCTTTCTTT. This encodes CASSLLILQGAGTEAFF.

This clonotype was observed a handful of times. This chain links TRBV6-5 with TRBJ1-5; TRBD1 agrees at 7 bases. Trimming at V came to 4 bases and at J to 1 base, leaving 4 bases not matched to a gene. Germline loops: CDR1 MNHEY, CDR2 SVGAGI. The CDR3 is 15 residues long. In nucleotides, the CDR3 is TGTGCCAGCAGTTCCGGACAGGTCAGCAATCAGCCCCAGCATTTT. This encodes CASSSGQVSNQPQHF.